The clone carrying this TCR beta chain was seen many times. Its cognate antigen is unknown. In TCRdb, the reads were re-called with MiXCR into one record per CDR3 protein. There are 740,000 or so distinct CDR3 sequences in the sample; 35% to 45% occur only once, and 2.8% lies in the top ten. This entry comes from a study of T cell repertoires in cytomegalovirus infection. Study-level information: Public TCR beta signatures were indicative of both CMV infection and a matching HLA type. Study conclusions and caveats: HLA-C-restricted, CMV-specific TCR beta clonotypes were dominant ex vivo. Accumulated public TCR beta family frequency recognized individuals carrying CMV together with the relevant HLA.

This sequence was found in a human donor in good health (CMV status not recorded). Some clones in this sample may be carry-over from other donors' samples. Sequenced: PBMCs.

The CDR3 region is CASTGADQPQHF. As DNA, the CDR3 is TGTGCCAGCACGGGGGCGGACCAGCCCCAGCATTTT. J is TRBJ1-5 and V is TRBV7-2, with D possibly matching TRBD1 (6 bases). CDR1 is SGHTA, CDR2 FQGNSA, per germline. The CDR3 spans 12 residues. Trimming stripped 7 bases from V and 7 bases from J, with 11 bases between.